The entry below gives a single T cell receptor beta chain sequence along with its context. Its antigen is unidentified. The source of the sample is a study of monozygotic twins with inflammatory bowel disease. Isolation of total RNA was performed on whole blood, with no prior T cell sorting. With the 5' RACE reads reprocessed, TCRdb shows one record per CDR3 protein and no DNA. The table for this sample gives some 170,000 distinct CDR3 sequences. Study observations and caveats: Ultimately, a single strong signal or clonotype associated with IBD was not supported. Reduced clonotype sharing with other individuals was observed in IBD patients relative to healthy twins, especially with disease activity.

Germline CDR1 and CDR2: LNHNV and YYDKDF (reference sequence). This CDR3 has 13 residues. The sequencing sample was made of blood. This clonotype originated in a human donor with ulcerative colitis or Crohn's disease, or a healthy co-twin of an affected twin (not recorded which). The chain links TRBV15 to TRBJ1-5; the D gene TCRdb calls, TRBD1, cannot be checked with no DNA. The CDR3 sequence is CATSTLGSQPQHF.